The T cell receptor beta chain described here comes from a study of identical twins. Findings and caveats of the study: Fewer insertions characterized abundant cord blood beta clonotypes, whereas memory repertoires showed none.

CDR3 length equals 14 residues. The J segment lost 1 base and the V segment lost 7 bases, leaving 6 bases of the junction unmatched. This clonotype has just a few counts. Its specificity is unknown. MiXCR, run by TCRdb on the 5' RACE reads, gives a single entry per CDR3 protein. This sample has just over 450,000 distinct CDR3 sequences, with around 14% found just once. These same data were also listed under a study on yellow fever vaccine responses in identical twins.

The sequence derives from a woman under 30 in good health. Sequences were obtained from CD4+ T cells sorted from blood. The chain employs TRBV12-3 or TRBV12-4 and TRBJ2-5; 7 nucleotides line up with TRBD1. CDR3 loop: CASKQGNLQETQYF. The CDR3 DNA is TGTGCCAGCAAACAGGGGAACCTCCAAGAGACCCAGTACTTC.